This T cell receptor beta chain was sequenced in a study of immune cell composition in non-small cell lung cancer. Study results and caveats: Top 10 clone scores and clonality were higher in squamous than adenocarcinoma.

Measured with immunoSEQ multiplex PCR; TCRdb has only the in-frame clones, and not every one. The sample includes some 2,300 clones, around three quarters of them seen just once. For this clone: Its antigen is unidentified.

The TCR was taken from a human donor with non-small cell lung cancer. Source material: lung tumor tissue.

The CDR3 coding sequence is TGTGCCAGCAGCCCATCAAGCGGGGCCTACAATGAGCAGTTCTTC. Its protein product is CASSPSSGAYNEQFF. The chain carries TRBV9 and TRBJ2-1; TRBD2 matches 7 bases. There are 15 residues in the CDR3. V lost 4 bases to trimming and J lost 2 bases; unmatched junction nucleotides: 6. Germline V CDR1 and CDR2: SGDLS, YYNGEE.